The 8 T cell receptor beta chains listed next were all sequenced from one sample in a study of tumor-infiltrating lymphocytes in oesophageal squamous cell carcinoma. TCRdb passed the PCR reads through MiXCR, listing each CDR3 protein once. The sample records about 11,000 distinct CDR3 sequences, over 50% being singletons. The sample was esophageal tumor tissue. The source is a male donor with esophageal squamous cell carcinoma.

This clonotype was detected once. The chain joins TRBV7-2 to TRBJ2-4; 7 bases match TRBD1. With the DNA end fitting TRBJ2-1 better, the J assignment may be wrong. The germline V gene encodes CDR1 SGHTA and CDR2 FQGNSA. The CDR3 is made up of 15 amino acids. The CDR3 loop is CASSLPGQKVNEQFF. The CDR3, as DNA: TGTGCCAGCAGCCTACCGGGACAGAAGGTCAATGAGCAGTTCTTC.

Many counts were recorded for this clonotype. In DNA form, the CDR3 reads TGTGCCAGCAGGGAAAGCGGGGCAAGCTCCTACAATGAGCAGTTCTTC. It specifies CASRESGASSYNEQFF. This chain links TRBV6-1 with TRBJ2-1, with TRBD2 identical over 7 bases. CDR3 length: 16 residues. Germline V lookup: CDR1 MNHNS, CDR2 SASEGT. With V trimmed by 6 bases and J by 0 bases, 8 bases remained unmatched.

This clonotype has a handful of counts. The V and J genes are TRBV11-2 and TRBJ2-1; the match to TRBD1 covers 9 bases. The better agreement between TRBJ1-2 and the DNA end casts doubt on the J call. Germline V lookup: CDR1 SGHAT, CDR2 FQNNGV. This CDR3 is built from 17 residues. CDR3 sequence (DNA): TGTGCCAGCAGCTTATCGGACAGGGGAACATCTAACTATGGCTACACCTTC. Translated, it gives CASSLSDRGTSNYGYTF.

This clonotype was counted at least ten times. The V call is TRBV18, the J call TRBJ2-5; TRBD2 matches at 11 bases. This CDR3 is 15 amino acids long. Germline trimming cut 1 base from V and 2 bases from J; bases unmatched to any gene: 0. From germline, CDR1 is KGHSH and CDR2 LQKENI. As DNA, the CDR3 is TGTGCCAGCTCACCACGACTAGCGGGGCAAGAGACCCAGTACTTC. Translating it yields CASSPRLAGQETQYF.

There are a few counts of this clonotype. The chain has TRBV7-9 and TRBJ2-1; 8 bases map to TRBD2. CDR3 length equals 16 residues. V lost 5 bases and J lost 6; bases outside the gene matches: 12. Germline CDR1 and CDR2: SEHNR and FQNEAQ (reference sequence). CDR3 sequence reads: CASSTFRAGGLNEQFF. The DNA of the CDR3 is TGTGCCAGCAGCACATTCAGGGCGGGAGGACTCAATGAGCAGTTCTTC.

This clonotype was observed at least ten times. The chain recombines TRBV28 with TRBJ2-7; tentative D call: TRBD2 (5 bases). Germline CDR1 MDHEN, CDR2 SYDVKM. Trimming took off 2 bases at V and 1 base at J, with 9 bases between the two ends. The CDR3 sequence is 14 residues long. The CDR3 sequence: CASSLLPGSYEQYF. CDR3 coding DNA: TGTGCCAGCAGTTTACTCCCGGGATCCTACGAGCAGTACTTC.

The V gene is TRBV6-1, the J gene TRBJ2-7; 9 nucleotides align to TRBD1. The J call is in doubt because the DNA end fits TRBJ2-1 better. Germline V gives CDR1 MNHNS, CDR2 SASEGT. This CDR3 has 16 amino acids. The CDR3 region is CASSITRDRAYNEQFF. Here the CDR3 DNA reads TGTGCCAGCAGTATAACCCGGGACAGGGCCTACAATGAGCAGTTCTTC.

This clonotype was picked up a small number of times. The chain couples TRBV2 to TRBJ2-7, with 10 positions matching TRBD2. The V segment lost 8 bases and the J segment 5 bases; nucleotides outside the gene matches: 9. The CDR3 has 14 residues. In germline, CDR1 is SNHLY, CDR2 FYNNEI. The CDR3, as DNA: TGTGCCAGCGCCAAGCGGGAGGGCCAGGACGAGCAGTACTTC. Encoded protein: CASAKREGQDEQYF.